The source of this T cell receptor beta chain is a study of regulatory T cells in long-lasting Graves disease. Study results and caveats: A greater number of public clonotypes (about 3,000) was shared by persistent patients than by new patients (around 960).

Sequencing libraries for TCR beta were prepared with iRepertoire HTBI primers and Arm-PCR of CDR3 regions. TCRdb fed the multiplex PCR reads into MiXCR, producing one record per CDR3 protein. The sample yields approximately 540,000 distinct CDR3 sequences, about 12% seen once. The time point is: newly diagnosed GD, antithyroid drugs for less than 3 months. There was RNA extracted from PBMCs, and the TCR library was made from it. Patients were enrolled at an endocrinology department in Xi'an, China. EDTA tubes were used for drawing 8.5 to 9.5 milliliters of peripheral blood. A note on this clonotype: The antigen is not known.

The V gene's germline CDR1 is KGHSH and CDR2 LQKENI. The CDR3 totals 15 residues. Trimming took 2 bases from V and 0 from J, leaving 11 bases between them. This same sample was also taken into another study, of T cells in Graves' hyperthyroidism and ophthalmopathy. That publication notes: Using 13 V-J features, a model discriminated ophthalmopathy from stable hyperthyroidism.

This specimen consisted of peripheral blood mononuclear cells (PBMCs), obtained at new diagnosis, from a patient treated with antithyroid drugs. This chain links TRBV18 with TRBJ2-7; D ambiguous. This clonotype was obtained from a woman aged 30 to 39 with Graves disease. The DNA for the CDR3 is TGTGCCAGCTCACCAGTCGGCGGTAACTCCTACGAGCAGTACTTC. It codes for CASSPVGGNSYEQYF.